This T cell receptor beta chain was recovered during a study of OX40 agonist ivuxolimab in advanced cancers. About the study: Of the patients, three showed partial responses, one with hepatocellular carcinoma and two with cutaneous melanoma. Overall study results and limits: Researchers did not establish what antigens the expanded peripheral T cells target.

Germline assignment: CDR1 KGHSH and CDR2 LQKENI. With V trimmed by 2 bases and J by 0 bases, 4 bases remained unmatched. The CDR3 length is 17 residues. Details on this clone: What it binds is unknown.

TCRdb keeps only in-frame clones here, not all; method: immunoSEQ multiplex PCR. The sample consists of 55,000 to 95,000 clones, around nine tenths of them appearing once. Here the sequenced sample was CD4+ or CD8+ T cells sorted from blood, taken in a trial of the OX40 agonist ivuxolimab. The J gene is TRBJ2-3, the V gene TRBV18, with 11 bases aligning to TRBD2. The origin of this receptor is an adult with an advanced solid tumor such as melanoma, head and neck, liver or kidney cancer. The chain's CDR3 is CASSPASGRTSTDTQYF. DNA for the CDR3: TGTGCCAGCTCACCAGCTAGCGGGAGGACTAGCACAGATACGCAGTATTTT. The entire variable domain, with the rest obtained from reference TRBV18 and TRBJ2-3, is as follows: NAGVMQNPRHLVRRRGQEARLRCSPMKGHSHVYWYRQLPEEGLKFMVYLQKENIIDESGMPKERFSAEFPKEGPSILRIQQVVRGDSAAYFCASSPASGRTSTDTQYFGPGTRLTVL.